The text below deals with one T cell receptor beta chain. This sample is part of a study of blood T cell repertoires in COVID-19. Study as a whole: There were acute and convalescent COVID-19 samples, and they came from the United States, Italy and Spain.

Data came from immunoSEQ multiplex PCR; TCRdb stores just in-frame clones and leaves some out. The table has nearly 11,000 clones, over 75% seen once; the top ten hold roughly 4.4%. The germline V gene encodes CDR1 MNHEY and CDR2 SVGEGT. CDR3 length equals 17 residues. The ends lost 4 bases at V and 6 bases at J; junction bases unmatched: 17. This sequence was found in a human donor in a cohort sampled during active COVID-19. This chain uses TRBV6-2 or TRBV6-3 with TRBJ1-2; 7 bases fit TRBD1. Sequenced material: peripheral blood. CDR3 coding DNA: TGTGCCAGCAGTTCCCTTGGGTCGGACAGGCGACACCATGGCTACACCTTC. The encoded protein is CASSSLGSDRRHHGYTF.